Presented here are 22 T cell receptor beta chains from one specimen sequenced in a study of blood T cell repertoires in COVID-19. Clones were read by immunoSEQ multiplex PCR, and TCRdb kept only the in-frame ones, dropping some. This sample has under 200,000 clones, with 80% found just once. Sample: PBMCs or T cells enriched from blood (not recorded which). These receptors came from a woman aged 55-75 years who had recovered from COVID-19.

The V and J genes are TRBV19 and TRBJ1-1; the match to TRBD1 covers 7 bases. The J segment lost 1 base and the V segment lost 6 bases, leaving 5 bases of the junction unmatched. Germline V CDR1 and CDR2: LNHDA, SQIVND (reference sequence). The CDR3 runs 14 residues. Written as DNA, the CDR3 is TGTGCCAGTAGACCGACAGGGTCGAACACTGAAGCTTTCTTT. Encoded protein: CASRPTGSNTEAFF.

This chain uses TRBV27 with TRBJ1-2, with D tentatively TRBD1 (5 bases). Germline V gives CDR1 MNHEY, CDR2 SMNVEV (reference sequence). The V and J ends lost 5 bases and 2 bases respectively, with 15 bases between them. The CDR3 runs to 15 residues. CDR3 in DNA: TGTGCCAGCAGTCTAACAGGAGCTCCCAACTATGGCTACACCTTC. Protein: CASSLTGAPNYGYTF.

This chain joins TRBV28 and TRBJ1-5; TRBD1 matches at 11 bases. The CDR3 is 18 amino acids. Germline CDR1 MDHEN, CDR2 SYDVKM. J gave up 1 base and V 6 bases, and 11 bases lay outside the gene matches. This chain's CDR3 is CASRLRDRGILSNQPQHF. The CDR3 DNA reads as TGTGCCAGCAGACTACGGGACAGGGGGATTTTAAGCAATCAGCCCCAGCATTTT.

The chain is built from TRBV6-5 and TRBJ1-2, with a tentative D call TRBD1 (5 bases). The CDR3 length is 15 residues. The germline V gene has CDR1 MNHEY and CDR2 SVGAGI. Trimming took off 7 bases at V and 2 bases at J, with 17 bases between the two ends. The CDR3 protein is CASTLSTALNYGYTF. As DNA, the CDR3 is TGTGCCAGCACCCTTTCGACAGCACTAAACTATGGCTACACCTTC.

This clone was seen just once. The chain carries TRBV19 and TRBJ2-1; 9 bases are shared with TRBD1. With V trimmed by 1 base and J by 4 bases, 5 bases remained unmatched. The germline CDR1 and CDR2 sequences are LNHDA and SQIVND (reference sequence). The CDR3 covers 16 residues. The CDR3 DNA sequence: TGTGCCAGTAGTATAGCCTCCGGGACAGGGTACAATGAGCAGTTCTTC. Amino acids: CASSIASGTGYNEQFF.

The rearrangement uses TRBV30 and TRBJ2-3, with TRBD1 matching over 10 bases. The CDR3 contains 14 residues. Trimming at V came to 5 bases and at J to 3 bases, leaving 5 bases not matched to a gene. Germline V gene lookup returns CDR1 GTSNPN and CDR2 SVGIG (reference sequence). CDR3 loop: CAWSTGGETDTQYF. CDR3 sequence (DNA): TGTGCCTGGTCGACAGGGGGCGAGACAGATACGCAGTATTTT.

A few counts support this clone. The CDR3 region is CASKTGRYNEQFF. As DNA, the CDR3 is TGTGCCAGCAAGACGGGGAGGTACAATGAGCAGTTCTTC. The chain has TRBV7-9 and TRBJ2-1; D may be TRBD2 (6 bases). The length of the CDR3 is 13 residues. The germline V gene encodes CDR1 SEHNR and CDR2 FQNEAQ (reference sequence). V dropped 7 bases and J dropped 4 bases, with 11 bases sitting between them.

This chain links TRBV14 with TRBJ1-1, with TRBD1 as a possible D gene (5 bases). This CDR3 has 14 residues. Germline loops: CDR1 SGHDN, CDR2 FVKESK. V dropped 1 base and J dropped 4 bases, with 10 bases sitting between them. Written as DNA, the CDR3 is TGTGCCAGCAGCCAAGGGGGGAGGATCACTGAAGCTTTCTTT. Residues: CASSQGGRITEAFF.

The chain links TRBV5-5 to TRBJ1-2; TRBD1 aligns across 7 bases. V lost 4 bases and J lost 8; bases outside the gene matches: 11. The CDR3 has 14 residues. The germline gives CDR1 SGHKS, CDR2 YYEKEE (reference sequence). The CDR3 coding sequence is TGTGCCAGCAGCCCAACACAGGGGATTGGGGGCTACACCTTC. Its translation: CASSPTQGIGGYTF.

CDR3 protein: CASSRQGGRDTQYF. CDR3 DNA: TGTGCCAGTAGCCGACAGGGGGGAAGAGATACGCAGTATTTT. The chain links TRBV19 to TRBJ2-3; 9 bases map to TRBD1. Germline trimming cut 6 bases from V and 5 bases from J; bases unmatched to any gene: 6. CDR3 size: 14 residues. Germline assignment: CDR1 LNHDA and CDR2 SQIVND (reference sequence). The whole variable domain, remainder taken from reference TRBV19 and TRBJ2-3, is DGGITQSPKYLFRKEGQNVTLSCEQNLNHDAMYWYRQDPGQGLRLIYYSQIVNDFQKGDIAEGYSVSREKKESFPLTVTSAQKNPTAFYLCASSRQGGRDTQYFGPGTRLTVL.

This clone was seen a handful of times. The sample carries other DNA sequences with the same CDR3. The rearrangement joins TRBV2 to TRBJ1-5; a weak D match, TRBD1 (5 bases). Trimming pared 3 bases from V and 7 bases from J, leaving 10 bases between. The CDR3 runs 13 residues. The germline gives CDR1 SNHLY, CDR2 FYNNEI. In nucleotides, the CDR3 is TGTGCCAGCAGTGAGTGGGGCCAACAGCCCCAGCATTTT. It codes for CASSEWGQQPQHF.

The table lists this clone with a count of one. V and J are TRBV5-1 and TRBJ2-7, with 11 bases that match TRBD1. Trimming took 1 base from V and 4 from J; bases not matched to a gene: 4. The CDR3 has 15 residues. CDR1 and CDR2 (germline): SGHRS, YFSETQ. CDR3 region: CASSLIGTGGYEQYF. Here the CDR3 DNA reads TGCGCCAGCAGCTTGATAGGGACAGGGGGATACGAGCAGTACTTC.

This chain joins TRBV5-6 and TRBJ2-1, with D unclear. V lost 0 bases, J lost 10 bases, and 11 bases lay in between. Germline V gives CDR1 SGHDT, CDR2 YYEEEE. This CDR3 has 13 residues. CDR3 DNA sequence: TGTGCCAGCAGCTTGGCCCCTTTCGAGGAGCAGTTCTTC. This sequence encodes CASSLAPFEEQFF.

The chain has TRBV21-1 and TRBJ1-5; the table's D call TRBD1 went unverified against the DNA. TRBV21-1 is a documented pseudogene. The CDR3 extends over 17 amino acids. CDR3 in DNA: TGTGCCAGCAGCAAACTCGACAGGGAGGTCGGCAATCAGCCCCAGCATTTT. This codes for CASSKLDREVGNQPQHF.

The chain recombines TRBV7-8 with TRBJ1-5; tentatively, D is TRBD1 (5 bases). CDR3 length: 15 amino acids. V lost 0 bases to trimming and J lost 1 base, with 7 bases between them. CDR1 and CDR2 (germline): SGHVS, FQNEAQ. CDR3 bases: TGTGCCAGCAGCTTAGCGGGGGGGAGCAATCAGCCCCAGCATTTT. Its protein product is CASSLAGGSNQPQHF.

V and J are TRBV4-1 and TRBJ2-7; maybe TRBD2 (6 bases). In germline, CDR1 is MGHRA, CDR2 YSYEKL. The V end lost 3 bases, the J end lost 6 bases, and 12 bases lay between the germline ends. CDR3 length: 13 residues. As DNA, the CDR3 is TGCGCCAGCAGCCACGGGGTGGGAGGCGAGCAGTACTTC. Its protein is CASSHGVGGEQYF.

V gene TRBV7-2 combines with J gene TRBJ2-1; TRBD2 matches at 15 bases. The CDR3 covers 16 residues. Germline values: CDR1 SGHTA, CDR2 FQGNSA. Trimming at V came to 3 bases and at J to 9 bases, leaving 6 bases not matched to a gene. The CDR3 spells CASSFWTSGGAGEQFF. The CDR3 bases are TGTGCCAGCAGCTTTTGGACTAGCGGGGGGGCTGGTGAGCAGTTCTTC.

The chain carries TRBV6-1 and TRBJ1-1; 7 nucleotides line up with TRBD1. After removal of 6 bases from V and 0 bases from J, the junction contained 7 bases not matched to a gene. The length of the CDR3 is 15 residues. Germline CDR1 MNHNS, CDR2 SASEGT. This CDR3 reads CASRSQGRMNTEAFF. CDR3 bases: TGTGCCAGCAGATCACAGGGGCGAATGAACACTGAAGCTTTCTTT.

The rearrangement joins TRBV5-4 to TRBJ2-7, with 10 bases that match TRBD1. V lost 5 bases, J lost 6 bases, and 11 bases stayed unmatched. CDR1 is SGHNT and CDR2 is YYREEE in the germline V gene (reference sequence). The CDR3 totals 15 residues. Written as DNA, the CDR3 is TGTGCCAGCAGTCCGGCAACGGGACAGGGGACCGAGCAGTACTTC. Protein: CASSPATGQGTEQYF.

This chain links TRBV14 with TRBJ2-7; no clear D. CDR1 is SGHDN, CDR2 FVKESK, per germline. V was shortened by 3 bases and J by 7 bases, with 10 bases between the two germline ends. CDR3 size: 12 residues. CDR3 sequence reads: CASSQTLTEQYF. In DNA, the CDR3 is TGTGCCAGCAGCCAGACCCTGACAGAGCAGTACTTC.

The CDR3 sequence is CASSLGLAGQETQYF. Here the CDR3 DNA reads TGTGCCAGCAGCTTAGGACTAGCAGGCCAAGAGACCCAGTACTTC. The chain carries TRBV7-9 and TRBJ2-5, with 7 bases aligning to TRBD2. The J segment lost 1 base and the V segment lost 1 base, leaving 3 bases of the junction unmatched. The CDR3 length is 15 residues. In germline, CDR1 is SEHNR, CDR2 FQNEAQ (reference sequence).

As regards this clone: The junction differs from germline at one of its ends, possibly a read error. Other DNA sequences in the sample encode the same CDR3. In nucleotides, the CDR3 is TGTGCCAGCAGCCAAGAGACAGGGAGCTCCTACGAGCAGTACTTC. Translating it yields CASSQETGSSYEQYF. The chain combines TRBV4-1 with TRBJ2-7, with 7 bases that match TRBD1. Germline values: CDR1 MGHRA, CDR2 YSYEKL. This CDR3 is built from 15 residues.